This TCR beta chain was captured in a study of CD8 T cells in ankylosing spondylitis. A word on this clonotype: Its specificity is not known.

TCRdb fed the 5' RACE reads into MiXCR, producing one record per CDR3 protein. The sample consists of 25,000 to 30,000 distinct CDR3 sequences, over 6.5% of them appearing once. Study conclusions and caveats: Significant enrichment of disease-linked clones was reported in matched ankylosing spondylitis synovial fluid. A TCR beta motif made of under 10 highly homologous variants seemed typical of ankylosing spondylitis blood.

The CDR3 sequence is 14 residues long. CDR1 and CDR2 from the germline V gene are SEHNR and FQNEAQ (reference sequence). V lost 4 bases to trimming and J lost 7 bases, with 13 bases between them. This clonotype originated in a male donor with ankylosing spondylitis or in good health (not recorded which). Sequencing input: blood. V usage is TRBV7-9 and J usage is TRBJ2-2, with D hard to call. In DNA, the CDR3 is TGTGCCAGCAGCTCTACTGACGTTGGCGGGGAGCTGTTTTTT. Translation: CASSSTDVGGELFF.